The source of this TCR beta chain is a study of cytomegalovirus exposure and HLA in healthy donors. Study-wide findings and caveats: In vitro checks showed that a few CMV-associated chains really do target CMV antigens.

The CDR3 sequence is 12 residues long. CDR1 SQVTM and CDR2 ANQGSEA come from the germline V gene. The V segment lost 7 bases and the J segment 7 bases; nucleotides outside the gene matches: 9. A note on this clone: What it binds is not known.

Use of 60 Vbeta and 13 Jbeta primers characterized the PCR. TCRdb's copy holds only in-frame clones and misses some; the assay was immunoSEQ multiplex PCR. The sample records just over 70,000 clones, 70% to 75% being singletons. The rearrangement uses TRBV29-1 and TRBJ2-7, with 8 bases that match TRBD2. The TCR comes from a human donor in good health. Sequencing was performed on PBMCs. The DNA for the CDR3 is TGCAGCGCCGGGGGGGTATCGAGAGAGCAGTACTTC. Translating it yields CSAGGVSREQYF.